The T cell receptor (beta chain) described here comes from a study of blood T cell repertoires in COVID-19. Across the study: Specimens from acute and convalescent COVID-19 originated in the United States, Italy and Spain.

This clone was seen only once. Recruited during active infection, patients (from Seattle) were subsequently followed longitudinally. The germline CDR1 and CDR2 sequences are SGHRS and YFSETQ. The ends lost 5 bases at V and 1 base at J; junction bases unmatched: 14. The CDR3 spans 17 residues. Data came from immunoSEQ multiplex PCR; TCRdb stores just in-frame clones and leaves some out. The sample shows fewer than 300,000 clones, 84% of them seen only once. Sequences were obtained from peripheral blood. This receptor was taken from a human donor with COVID-19, enrolled during active disease. The donor label of this sample is uncertain. The rearrangement links TRBV5-1 to TRBJ1-1, with 7 bases identical to TRBD1. In nucleotides, the CDR3 is TGCGCCAGCAGGACAGGGTCTTTAGTAGGAGCGAACACTGAAGCTTTCTTT. Protein: CASRTGSLVGANTEAFF. Together with reference TRBV5-1 and TRBJ1-1, the CDR3 gives the full variable domain: KAGVTQTPRYLIKTRGQQVTLSCSPISGHRSVSWYQQTPGQGLQFLFEYFSETQRNKGNFPGRFSGRQFSNSRSEMNVSTLELGDSALYLCASRTGSLVGANTEAFFGQGTRLTVV.